The present entry profiles one T cell receptor beta chain with its context. Its specificity is not known. As the CDR3 is not closed by the conserved phenylalanine or tryptophan, this likely results from a read error. No DNA is shown, since the ends of the CDR3 on it are uncertain; the CDR3 is the one TCRdb lists. Before being chosen for sequencing, patients had shown CD8+CD57+ cell expansion by flow cytometry. The study profiled TCR beta VDJ and CDR3 using genomic DNA as template. TCRdb passed the reads through MiXCR, listing each CDR3 protein once. The sample lists roughly 250,000 distinct CDR3 sequences, approximately 79% occurring once. CDR1 and CDR2 (germline): SNHLY, FYNNEI. Both ends counted, the CDR3 spans 15 residues. The data derive from a study of CD8+CD57+ T cells in acquired aplastic anemia. Study-wide results and limits: Approximately 27 CD8+ CDR3 sequences occurred in both the patients and the controls.

The specimen sequenced was sorted CD4+, CD8+, or CD8+CD57+ T cells (not recorded which) from PBMCs. The chain employs TRBV2 and TRBJ2-2; the table names TRBD1, a call not compared with the DNA. The origin of this receptor is a human donor with aplastic anemia. The CDR3 region is CASGGGGTDTQDFVP.